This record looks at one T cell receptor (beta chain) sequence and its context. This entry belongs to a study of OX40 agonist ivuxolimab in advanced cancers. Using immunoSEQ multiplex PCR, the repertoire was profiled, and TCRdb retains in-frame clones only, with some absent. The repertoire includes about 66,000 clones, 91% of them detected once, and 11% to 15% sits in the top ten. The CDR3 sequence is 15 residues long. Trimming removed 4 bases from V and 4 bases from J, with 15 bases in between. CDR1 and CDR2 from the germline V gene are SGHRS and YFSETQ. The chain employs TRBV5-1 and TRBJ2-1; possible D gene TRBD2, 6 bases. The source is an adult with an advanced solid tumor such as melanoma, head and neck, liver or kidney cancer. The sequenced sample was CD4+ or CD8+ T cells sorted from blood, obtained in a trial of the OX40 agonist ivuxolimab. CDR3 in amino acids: CASSQTGTGYNEQFF. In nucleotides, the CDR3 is TGCGCCAGCAGCCAAACCGGGACTGGGTACAATGAGCAGTTCTTC.